This entry describes one T cell receptor beta chain. Some clones are missing from TCRdb's copy, which holds only in-frame ones; the method was immunoSEQ multiplex PCR. Among approximately 220,000 clones, around nine tenths were seen once, and the ten largest hold roughly 4%. The data originate from a study of blood T cell repertoires in COVID-19. Study as a whole: Acute and convalescent COVID-19 samples came from the United States, Italy and Spain.

The CDR3 is 15 amino acids. Trimming cost V 3 bases and J 0 bases, with 11 bases left between them. Germline V lookup: CDR1 LNHDA, CDR2 SQIVND (reference sequence). The material sequenced was PBMCs or T cells enriched from blood (not recorded which). V gene TRBV19 combines with J gene TRBJ1-1; D call uncertain. The source is a woman in her thirties with acute COVID-19. CDR3 coding DNA: TGTGCCAGTAGTATCAATTCCGAGATGAACACTGAAGCTTTCTTT. Translation gives CASSINSEMNTEAFF. Full variable domain (rest looked up from reference TRBV19 and TRBJ1-1): DGGITQSPKYLFRKEGQNVTLSCEQNLNHDAMYWYRQDPGQGLRLIYYSQIVNDFQKGDIAEGYSVSREKKESFPLTVTSAQKNPTAFYLCASSINSEMNTEAFFGQGTRLTVV.